The clone carrying this T cell receptor (beta chain) turned up a few times. Its antigen is undetermined. In the original processing: Between-group CDR3 differences, defined by clinicopathological status, yielded a distant-metastasis classifier for papillary thyroid cancer. From the PCR reads, TCRdb re-called clones with MiXCR. TCRdb, not the authors, supplied the V and J calls. Here the sample spans around 20,000 clones, over 25% being singletons. The source of the sample is a study of metastatic and nonmetastatic thyroid tumors. Study-wide background: It was across blood and tumor or nodule tissue from malignant and benign thyroid patients that repertoires were compared. Study-level findings and limits: Significantly higher TCR beta diversity was reportedly seen in malignant thyroid tumors than benign nodules, in blood and tumor.

The CDR3 consists of 14 residues. Trimming shortened V by 5 bases and J by 2 bases, and 10 bases separated the two germline ends. Among the patients, none had received any treatment before thyroid surgery. The rearrangement links TRBV12-3 or TRBV12-4 to TRBJ1-5, with D possibly TRBD1 on 5 matching bases. This clonotype was obtained from a female donor with papillary thyroid cancer or a benign thyroid nodule (not recorded which). Some clones in this sample may be carry-over from other donors' samples. Specimen: adjacent normal tissue. CDR3: CASSRGVGNQPQHF. As DNA, the CDR3 is TGTGCCAGCAGTAGGGGTGTAGGCAATCAGCCCCAGCATTTT.